This is a list of T cell receptor beta chains from one sample in a study of control samples from healthy donors and cancer patients. Sequencing was performed with immunoSEQ multiplex PCR; in TCRdb, only in-frame clones are kept and a portion is missing. The table includes over 50,000 clones, 90% to 97% detected once. The sequenced sample was blood. All receptors derive from a woman under 30 in good health. CDR3s include the opening cysteine and the closing phenylalanine or tryptophan. D genes are given only for firm matches. Expanded clones get a size class; other rows say once, few or many, or leave the size out.

cdr3_length	v_call	d_call	j_call	clone_size	cdr3_aa	cdr3_nt
16	TRBV4-3	-	TRBJ2-3	-	CPSSPRWETSTDTQYF	TGCCCCAGCAGTCCCCGGTGGGAGACCTCCACAGATACGCAGTATTTT
16	TRBV4-3	-	TRBJ1-6	-	CASSQEGLGGISPLHF	TGCGCCAGCAGCCAAGAGGGATTAGGGGGGATCTCACCCCTCCACTTT
15	TRBV19	-	TRBJ1-5	-	CASSTQGGGNQPQHF	TGTGCCAGTAGTACACAGGGCGGGGGCAATCAGCCCCAGCATTTT
17	TRBV7-9	TRBD1	TRBJ2-2	-	CASSHLGQGADTGELFF	TGTGCCAGCAGCCACCTAGGACAGGGGGCGGACACCGGGGAGCTGTTTTTT
11	TRBV28	-	TRBJ1-2	-	CASSLQGGYTF	TGTGCCAGCAGTTTACAGGGCGGCTACACCTTC
13	TRBV4-1	TRBD1	TRBJ1-1	-	CASSPRQGTEAFF	TGCGCCAGCAGCCCGCGACAGGGCACTGAAGCTTTCTTT
13	TRBV15	-	TRBJ1-5	once	CATNVAVNQPQHF	TGTGCCACTAACGTGGCAGTCAATCAGCCCCAGCATTTT
15	TRBV5-6	-	TRBJ2-1	-	CASSLRRTLYNEQFF	TGTGCCAGCAGCTTGAGGCGGACCCTATACAATGAGCAGTTCTTC
15	TRBV6-6	-	TRBJ1-1	-	CASTRRTAHDTEAFF	TGTGCCAGCACTAGGCGGACAGCTCACGACACTGAAGCTTTCTTT
13	TRBV12-3/TRBV12-4	-	TRBJ2-1	once	CASSSNLGNEQFF	TGTGCCAGCAGCTCTAATCTAGGAAATGAGCAGTTCTTC
15	TRBV2	-	TRBJ1-2	-	CASLAYTGTPYGYTF	TGTGCCAGCCTCGCATATACGGGAACCCCCTATGGCTACACCTTC
14	TRBV5-6	-	TRBJ1-1	once	CASSAGLPTTEAFF	TGTGCCAGCAGCGCGGGACTCCCGACCACTGAAGCTTTCTTT
14	TRBV30	-	TRBJ1-1	-	CAWSAGRFYTEAFF	TGTGCCTGGAGTGCCGGCAGGTTCTACACTGAAGCTTTCTTT
15	TRBV6-4	-	TRBJ1-1	-	CASSPRAGENTEAFF	TGTGCCAGCAGTCCCCGGGCAGGGGAGAACACTGAAGCTTTCTTT
14	TRBV6-1	-	TRBJ1-2	-	CASSEITGYYGYTF	TGTGCCAGCAGTGAGATTACGGGGTACTATGGCTACACCTTC
15	TRBV18	TRBD1	TRBJ1-4	-	CASSPPAGDSEKLFF	TGTGCCAGCTCACCACCGGCAGGGGACAGTGAAAAACTGTTTTTT
20	TRBV9	-	TRBJ1-3	-	CASSVAVRVGAQRSGNTIYF	TGTGCCAGCAGCGTAGCGGTTAGGGTCGGGGCCCAACGCTCTGGAAACACCATATATTTT
15	TRBV9	-	TRBJ2-7	-	CASSVSPGNDYEQYF	TGTGCCAGCAGCGTATCTCCGGGGAACGACTACGAGCAGTACTTC
15	TRBV27	TRBD1	TRBJ2-4	-	CASSPDRGKGNIQYF	TGTGCCAGCAGTCCGGACAGGGGGAAAGGAAACATTCAGTACTTC
17	TRBV7-2	-	TRBJ2-5	once	CASSLAGGLGFQETQYF	TGTGCCAGCAGCCTGGCGGGCGGACTGGGTTTCCAAGAGACCCAGTACTTC
15	TRBV11-2	TRBD1	TRBJ2-2	-	CASSWYRGATGELFF	TGTGCCAGCAGCTGGTACAGGGGAGCGACCGGGGAGCTGTTTTTT
18	TRBV19	TRBD2	TRBJ2-3	-	CASSSPAGGISSTDTQYF	TGTGCCAGTAGTAGCCCAGCGGGGGGAATTTCTAGCACAGATACGCAGTATTTT
13	TRBV11-2	-	TRBJ2-1	-	CASTIDFRNEQFF	TGTGCCAGCACCATTGACTTCCGCAATGAGCAGTTCTTC
15	TRBV6-5	-	TRBJ1-1	-	CASRPVTQVYPEAFF	TGTGCCAGCAGACCCGTTACTCAGGTCTATCCTGAAGCTTTCTTT
15	TRBV7-3	-	TRBJ2-6	-	CASSQGQVGANVLTF	TGTGCCAGCAGTCAAGGTCAGGTTGGGGCCAACGTCCTGACTTTC
14	TRBV7-8	-	TRBJ1-2	-	CASSRAGGPYGYTF	TGTGCCAGCAGTCGAGCGGGTGGGCCGTATGGCTACACCTTC
13	TRBV25-1	-	TRBJ2-5	-	CASSEGYQETQYF	TGTGCCAGCAGTGAGGGGTACCAAGAGACCCAGTACTTC
15	TRBV4-3	-	TRBJ1-4	-	CASSQDPGANEKLFF	TGCGCCAGCAGCCAAGATCCAGGGGCTAATGAAAAACTGTTTTTT
14	TRBV6-5	TRBD1	TRBJ1-2	-	CASRTTGEVDGYTF	TGTGCCAGCAGGACGACAGGGGAGGTCGATGGCTACACCTTC
14	TRBV27	TRBD1	TRBJ1-2	-	CASSLSWTGPRYTF	TGTGCCAGCAGTTTATCATGGACAGGACCCAGGTACACCTTC
12	TRBV7-2	TRBD1	TRBJ1-2	-	CASSLTGDGYTF	TGTGCCAGCAGCTTAACAGGGGACGGCTACACCTTC